What follows are 29 T cell receptor beta chains derived from one specimen sequenced in a study of T cells in women clearing cervical HPV infection. The repertoire was sequenced with immunoSEQ multiplex PCR; TCRdb's copy has only in-frame clones and lacks some. The sample table sets out around 24,000 clones. Sequenced material: blood buffy coat. Receptors were obtained from a woman aged 18 to 75 with a cervical HPV16 infection that either progressed to CIN3+ or cleared (not recorded which).

Comments on this clone: The observed sequence ends 3 residues before the CDR3 terminus, with the missing tail filled in from the germline J gene. The chain couples TRBV9 to TRBJ2-5, with a weak D call TRBD1 (7 bases). CDR3 length: 16 residues. The germline V gene encodes CDR1 SGDLS and CDR2 YYNGEE. Trimming took off 2 bases at V and 7 bases at J, with 21 bases between the two ends. The sequenced CDR3 bases are TGTGCCAGCAGCGTCATGGAGGGGGCGGGGCTGCCGACC. Translated, it gives CASSVMEGAGLPT. The full-length CDR3 reads as CASSVMEGAGLPTQYF.

In the case of this clone: The CDR3 extends 3 residues past the end of the read, so its final part is completed from the germline J gene. The chain carries TRBV5-1 and TRBJ2-5; 10 nucleotides line up with TRBD2. The J segment lost 5 bases and the V segment lost 3 bases, leaving 4 bases of the junction unmatched. The CDR3 runs 14 residues. Germline CDR1 reads SGHRS; CDR2 reads YFSETQ. The CDR3 loop is CASSWASGGETQYF. Incomplete CDR3 DNA: TGCGCCAGCAGCTGGGCTAGCGGGGGTGAGACC.

Comment on this clone: The observed sequence ends 3 residues before the CDR3 terminus, with the missing tail filled in from the germline J gene. The rearrangement joins TRBV11-2 to TRBJ1-2; D might be TRBD1 (6 bases). The CDR3 sequence is 14 residues long. Germline V gene lookup returns CDR1 SGHAT and CDR2 FQNNGV. V lost 5 bases and J lost 2, with 12 bases in between. The CDR3 bases that were read are TGTGCCAGCAGCCGCCCGGGACAAAACTATGGC. Protein sequence: CASSRPGQNYG. The entire CDR3 sequence reads CASSRPGQNYGYTF.

To note about this clone: Sequencing ends 3 residues short of the CDR3 end; the germline J gene provides the rest. This rearrangement joins TRBV18 to TRBJ1-2, with D unresolved. This CDR3 has 16 amino acids. Germline CDR1 reads KGHSH; CDR2 reads LQKENI. V was trimmed by 3 bases and J by 3 bases, leaving 17 bases between them. The CDR3 DNA, read in part, is TGTGCCAGCTCACCGACCAGGATGGCCCTTGACTATGGC. Translation gives CASSPTRMALDYG. The whole CDR3 sequence reads CASSPTRMALDYGYTF.

With regard to this clone: Sequencing ends 3 residues short of the CDR3 end; the germline J gene provides the rest. The rearrangement links TRBV6-2 or TRBV6-3 to TRBJ2-1; tentative D call: TRBD1 (5 bases). CDR1 is MNHEY and CDR2 is SVGEGT in the germline V gene. The ends were cut back, 4 bases at V and 8 bases at J, with 12 bases in the middle. The CDR3 is 13 residues long. CDR3 in amino acids: CASSSTESYEQFF. Incomplete CDR3 DNA: TGTGCCAGCAGTTCGACAGAGAGCTATGAG.

A remark on this clone: The DNA ends 3 residues before the CDR3 does, and the rest of the CDR3 is filled in from the germline J gene. The rearrangement uses TRBV18 and TRBJ2-3; 7 bases align to TRBD2. The germline CDR1 and CDR2 sequences are KGHSH and LQKENI. Unmatched junction bases numbered 9, after V lost 8 bases and J lost 1 base. This CDR3 comprises 15 residues. The sequenced CDR3 bases are TGTGCCAGCACACAAAACGCGGGGGGCACAGATACG. Amino acid sequence: CASTQNAGGTDT. The entire CDR3 reads CASTQNAGGTDTQYF.

Of note for this clone: The read terminates 3 residues ahead of where the CDR3 ends, so the germline J gene completes it. The chain links TRBV6-2 or TRBV6-3 to TRBJ1-6; possible D gene TRBD1, 5 bases. V was pared by 3 bases and J by 6 bases, with 12 bases between. Germline CDR1 reads MNHEY; CDR2 reads SVGEGT. The CDR3 consists of 15 residues. CDR3 bases read: TGTGCCAGCAGTTATCGCAGGGCCGCTAATTCACCC. It codes for CASSYRRAANSP. The CDR3 as a whole reads CASSYRRAANSPLHF.

For this clone: The read terminates 3 residues ahead of where the CDR3 ends, so the germline J gene completes it. This chain links TRBV18 with TRBJ1-5; possible D gene TRBD1, 6 bases. The CDR3 is made up of 15 amino acids. Germline CDR1 is KGHSH and CDR2 is LQKENI. Trimming left V 3 bases short and J 1 base short, with 10 bases between. The covered CDR3 bases are TGTGCCAGCTCACCCGGGACAACAAGCAATCAGCCC. Amino acids: CASSPGTTSNQP. The CDR3, in full, reads CASSPGTTSNQPQHF.

As concerns this clone: The read comes to an end 3 residues before the CDR3 does, leaving the germline J gene to fill in the end. The chain has TRBV2 and TRBJ1-3; D remains unclear. The length of the CDR3 is 13 residues. Germline CDR1 reads SNHLY; CDR2 reads FYNNEI. V was cut by 2 bases and J by 4 bases, with 6 bases left in between. The sequenced part of the CDR3 DNA is TGTGCCAGCAGTGAAATCTCGGGAAACACC. It encodes CASSEISGNT. The whole CDR3 sequence is CASSEISGNTIYF.

A word on this clone: Germline and junction disagree at one end, which may indicate a read error. Sequencing ends 3 residues short of the CDR3 end; the germline J gene provides the rest. This chain uses TRBV2 with TRBJ1-3; 10 bases line up with TRBD1. The germline gives CDR1 SNHLY, CDR2 FYNNEI. This CDR3 spans 16 amino acids. The CDR3 sequence is CASTERQGASGNTIYF. The CDR3 bases that were read are TGTGCCAGCACTGAACGACAGGGGGCCTCTGGAAACACC.

As concerns this clone: With the read ending 3 residues before the CDR3 end, the germline J gene is used to fill in that end. The rearrangement links TRBV11-2 to TRBJ2-7; unclear D gene. Trimming cost V 5 bases and J 2 bases, with 16 bases left between them. There are 15 residues in the CDR3. Looked up from germline, CDR1 is SGHAT and CDR2 is FQNNGV. This CDR3 is CASSVTAGYPYEQYF. The DNA read from the CDR3 is TGTGCCAGCAGCGTCACTGCAGGTTACCCCTACGAG.

Comments on this clone: The CDR3 is cut off 3 residues early in the read; its end comes from the germline J gene. The gene calls are TRBV19 and TRBJ2-7; 8 bases are shared with TRBD1. The trim removed 6 bases at V and 2 bases at J, leaving 9 bases unmatched. This CDR3 comprises 15 residues. The germline CDR1 and CDR2 sequences are LNHDA and SQIVND (reference sequence). The part of the CDR3 DNA that was read is TGTGCCAGTAGATCCGACAGGGGCACGACCTACGAG. Protein sequence: CASRSDRGTTYE. The whole CDR3 protein is CASRSDRGTTYEQYF.

The DNA read from the CDR3 is TGTGCCACCACCGGAAGCGGGGGTCAAGAGACC. Translating it yields CATTGSGGQET. From start to end, the CDR3 is CATTGSGGQETQYF. The rearrangement links TRBV6-2 or TRBV6-3 to TRBJ2-5, with 8 bases matching TRBD2. The read ends 3 residues shy of where the CDR3 ends; the end is completed using the germline J gene. Germline CDR1 MNHEY, CDR2 SVGEGT. With 10 bases clipped from V and 2 bases from J, the junction kept 9 bases outside the gene matches. This CDR3 contains 14 residues.

As to this clone: The read terminates 3 residues ahead of where the CDR3 ends, so the germline J gene completes it. The genes are TRBV6-2 or TRBV6-3 and TRBJ2-5, with TRBD2 identical over 7 bases. CDR1 and CDR2 (germline): MNHEY, SVGEGT. This CDR3 is 15 amino acids long. J lost 4 bases, V lost 0 bases, and 5 bases had no gene match. Incomplete CDR3 DNA: TGTGCCAGCAGTTACTCTTCCGGGGAGGGAGAGACC. It yields the protein CASSYSSGEGET. The full-length CDR3 reads as CASSYSSGEGETQYF.

For this clone: The read terminates 3 residues ahead of where the CDR3 ends, so the germline J gene completes it. The rearrangement joins TRBV28 to TRBJ2-3, with D maybe TRBD1 (6 bases). In germline, CDR1 is MDHEN, CDR2 SYDVKM. This CDR3 is built from 16 residues. V lost 6 bases and J 1 base, leaving 17 bases between the germline ends. The CDR3 sequence is CASRTGTTLGTDTQYF. The sequenced CDR3 bases are TGTGCCAGCAGAACCGGGACAACTCTAGGCACAGATACG.

Comments on this clone: The read ends 3 residues shy of where the CDR3 ends; the end is completed using the germline J gene. The chain employs TRBV19 and TRBJ1-3; D call uncertain. Germline assignment: CDR1 LNHDA and CDR2 SQIVND (reference sequence). The CDR3 spans 15 residues. V lost 5 bases, J lost 2 bases, and 13 bases lay in between. The sequenced part of the CDR3 DNA is TGTGCCAGTAGTGTGGCGGGAAATGCTGGAAACACC. This translates into CASSVAGNAGNT. The CDR3 in its entirety is CASSVAGNAGNTIYF.

Turning to this clone: The read finishes 3 residues shy of the CDR3 end, and the germline J gene is used to complete it. The V gene is TRBV6-2 or TRBV6-3, the J gene TRBJ2-5; 10 bases fit TRBD2. V shed 2 bases, J shed 5 bases, and the junction held 11 bases outside the gene matches. The CDR3 is 17 residues long. Germline V gene lookup returns CDR1 MNHEY and CDR2 SVGEGT. The CDR3 here is CASSYGASGGPGETQYF. CDR3 DNA (partial): TGTGCCAGCAGTTACGGGGCTAGCGGGGGTCCCGGGGAGACC.

This clone is deemed medium-sized (0.01 to 0.1%) by its frequency. The part of the CDR3 DNA that was read is TGTGCCATCAGTGTCGGGCGGGGTTCCCCTAATGAG. Amino acid sequence: CAISVGRGSPNE. The CDR3 as a whole reads CAISVGRGSPNEQFF. V and J are TRBV10-3 and TRBJ2-1, with D maybe TRBD2 (6 bases). The read stops 3 residues short of the end of the CDR3; the missing end is completed from the germline J gene. CDR3 length equals 15 residues. V was trimmed by 4 bases and J by 7 bases, leaving 17 bases between them. Germline V gene sequence: CDR1 ENHRY, CDR2 SYGVKD.

About this clone: With the read ending 3 residues before the CDR3 end, the germline J gene is used to fill in that end. The V call is TRBV5-5, the J call TRBJ1-1; TRBD1 matches at 7 bases. Per the germline V gene, CDR1 is SGHKS and CDR2 is YYEKEE (reference sequence). The CDR3 spans 14 residues. Unmatched junction bases numbered 7, after V lost 5 bases and J lost 3 bases. The CDR3 is CASRERQGYTEAFF. The covered CDR3 bases are TGTGCCAGCAGAGAAAGACAGGGTTACACTGAA.

Comment on this clone: The observed sequence ends 3 residues before the CDR3 terminus, with the missing tail filled in from the germline J gene. The J gene is TRBJ2-3, the V gene TRBV20-1, with TRBD2 identical over 13 bases. The CDR3 spans 16 residues. V lost 5 bases, J lost 2 bases, and 7 bases stayed unmatched. Germline CDR1 and CDR2: DFQATT and SNEGSKA (reference sequence). The CDR3 spells CSAPRTSGGVTDTQYF. The part of the CDR3 DNA that was read is TGCAGTGCTCCAAGGACTAGCGGGGGTGTCACAGATACG.

Comment on this clone: Read coverage stops 3 residues before the CDR3 terminus; the germline J gene supplies the remainder. This chain links TRBV30 with TRBJ2-7, with 8 bases identical to TRBD1. The CDR3 spans 13 residues. The V segment lost 5 bases and the J segment 5 bases; nucleotides outside the gene matches: 8. Germline CDR1 reads GTSNPN; CDR2 reads SVGIG (reference sequence). The sequenced part of the CDR3 DNA is TGTGCCTGGGATCGGGACAGGCTCAACGAG. As protein: CAWDRDRLNE. The whole CDR3 protein is CAWDRDRLNEQYF. Variable domain in full (rest from reference TRBV30 and TRBJ2-7): SQTIHQWPATLVQPVGSPLSLECTVEGTSNPNLYWYRQAAGRGLQLLFYSVGIGQISSEVPQNLSASRPQDRQFILSSKKLLLSDSGFYLCAWDRDRLNEQYFGPGTRLTVT.

Comment on this clone: The germline gene is not matched at one end of the junction; a read error may be the cause. The read terminates 3 residues before the CDR3 end, so the remaining end is supplied by the germline J gene. The chain recombines TRBV4-2 with TRBJ1-2, with 12 nucleotides matching TRBD1. The CDR3 runs 18 residues. Germline CDR1 LGHNA, CDR2 YNFKEQ. The CDR3 loop reads CASSPKGTGGGFNYGYTF. The part of the CDR3 DNA that was read is TGCGCCAGCAGCCCGAAGGGGACAGGGGGCGGTTTTAACTATGGC.

Note on this clone: The CDR3 is cut off 3 residues early in the read; its end comes from the germline J gene. The chain couples TRBV18 to TRBJ1-1; D ambiguous. V was trimmed by 0 bases and J by 4 bases, leaving 9 bases between them. The germline V gene has CDR1 KGHSH and CDR2 LQKENI. The CDR3 covers 14 residues. CDR3: CASSPPSSGTEAFF. CDR3 bases read: TGTGCCAGCTCACCACCAAGTAGCGGCACTGAA.

As for this clone: The read terminates 3 residues ahead of where the CDR3 ends, so the germline J gene completes it. V and J are TRBV6-2 or TRBV6-3 and TRBJ2-1, with TRBD2 matching 8 bases. The junction had 10 bases not matched to a gene; V was cut back by 4 bases and J by 8 bases. This CDR3 contains 15 residues. CDR1 and CDR2 (germline): MNHEY, SVGEGT. CDR3 region: CASSSGGAGTHEQFF. The sequenced CDR3 bases are TGTGCCAGCAGTTCCGGGGGGGCGGGTACCCATGAG.

This clone is identified as medium-sized (0.01 to 0.1%) from frequency. Coverage ceases 3 residues before the CDR3 finishes, and the germline J gene fills in the end. This chain connects TRBV29-1 to TRBJ1-2; maybe TRBD1 (6 bases). The germline V gene has CDR1 SQVTM and CDR2 ANQGSEA. CDR3 size: 12 residues. CDR3 protein: CSVETGRGGYTF. The CDR3 DNA, read in part, is TGCAGCGTTGAGACAGGACGCGGCGGC.

Regarding this clone: The CDR3 end lies 3 residues beyond the end of the read and is filled in from the germline J gene. The rearrangement joins TRBV30 to TRBJ1-1; possibly TRBD1 for D (6 bases). With 5 bases removed from V and 1 base from J, the gap between germline ends came to 14 bases. The germline gives CDR1 GTSNPN, CDR2 SVGIG (reference sequence). CDR3 length equals 14 residues. The covered CDR3 bases are TGTGCCTGGGGGACCGGGACAACGAACACTGAA. Protein: CAWGTGTTNTE. The CDR3 in full is CAWGTGTTNTEAFF.

Concerning this clone itself: The observed sequence ends 3 residues before the CDR3 terminus, with the missing tail filled in from the germline J gene. The chain joins TRBV19 to TRBJ1-2; D gene uncertain. Germline V CDR1 and CDR2: LNHDA, SQIVND (reference sequence). The CDR3 extends over 15 amino acids. With 8 bases removed from V and 4 bases from J, the gap between germline ends came to 20 bases. CDR3 DNA (partial): TGTGCCAGTCTAACGGCGGCGGCACAATCCTATGGC. Residues: CASLTAAAQSYG. The complete CDR3 reads CASLTAAAQSYGYTF.

In regard to this clone: With the read ending 3 residues before the CDR3 end, the germline J gene is used to fill in that end. This sequence joins TRBV6-2 or TRBV6-3 and TRBJ2-7, with D possibly TRBD2 on 5 matching bases. Germline CDR1 MNHEY, CDR2 SVGEGT. CDR3 length equals 13 residues. Trimming left V 7 bases short and J 6 bases short, with 16 bases between. The CDR3 sequence: CASKRILSGEQYF. The CDR3 DNA, read in part, is TGTGCCAGCAAAAGAATTCTAAGCGGCGAG.

A word on this clone: From the germline J gene comes the end of the CDR3, since the read stops 3 residues before it. The gene calls are TRBV12-3 or TRBV12-4 and TRBJ2-7; the match to TRBD1 covers 7 bases. This CDR3 spans 16 amino acids. V was clipped by 4 bases and J by 0 bases; unmatched bases: 9. This chain's CDR3 is CASSSRQGWVSYEQYF. The sequenced part of the CDR3 DNA is TGTGCCAGCAGTTCCCGACAGGGCTGGGTCTCCTACGAG.